This T cell receptor (beta chain) is from a study of identical twins' blood T cells. Findings and limits, study-wide: Shared CDR3 clonotype counts tracked mainly the product of cloneset sizes.

This clonotype was counted only a few times. Its target is unknown. Each CDR3 protein gets one entry after TCRdb re-called the 5' RACE reads with MiXCR. The sample has 300,000 to 450,000 distinct CDR3 sequences, 28% seen once; the top ten hold about 6.1%. The CDR3 is made up of 15 amino acids. In germline, CDR1 is MNHEY, CDR2 SMNVEV (reference sequence). The V end was cut by 2 bases, the J end by 2 bases, with 10 bases between. The chain uses TRBV27 and TRBJ1-3; TRBD1 is a possible D gene (5 bases). This TCR derives from a woman aged 18 to 55 in good health. The sample comprised PBMCs. CDR3 sequence reads: CASSLEGGAGNTIYF. CDR3 DNA sequence: TGTGCCAGCAGTTTAGAAGGAGGGGCTGGAAACACCATATATTTT.